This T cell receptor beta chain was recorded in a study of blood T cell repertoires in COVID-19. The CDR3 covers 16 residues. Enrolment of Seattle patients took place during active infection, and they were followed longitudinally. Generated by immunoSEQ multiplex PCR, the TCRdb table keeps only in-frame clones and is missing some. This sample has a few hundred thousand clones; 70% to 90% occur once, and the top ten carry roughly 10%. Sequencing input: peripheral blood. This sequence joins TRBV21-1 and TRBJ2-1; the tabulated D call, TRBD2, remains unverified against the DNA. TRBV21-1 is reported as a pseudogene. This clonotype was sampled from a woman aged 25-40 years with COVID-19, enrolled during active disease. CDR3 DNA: TGTGCCAGCAGCAAAGTGTTAGGGGGGGCGGACCGCTTGCAGTTCTTC. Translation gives CASSKVLGGADRLQFF.